The 7 T cell receptor beta chains below were found in one sample sequenced in a study of control samples from healthy donors and cancer patients. The protocol was immunoSEQ multiplex PCR, while the TCRdb copy is restricted to in-frame clones and leaves out a portion. The data hold approximately 180,000 clones, with 80% to 95% observed a single time. Sequenced input: blood. These receptors came from a woman in her thirties or forties in good health.

This clone has only one observation. Here the CDR3 DNA reads TGTGCCAGCAGTGAAGCAGTTGTCAGCTCTGGAAACACCATATATTTT. Its protein is CASSEAVVSSGNTIYF. This chain connects TRBV6-1 to TRBJ1-3; D remains unclear. The CDR3 length is 16 residues. Germline V CDR1 and CDR2: MNHNS, SASEGT. Trimming left V 0 bases short and J 0 bases short, with 9 bases between.

The V gene is TRBV10-3, the J gene TRBJ1-2; possible D gene TRBD1, 5 bases. This CDR3 is built from 13 residues. In germline, CDR1 is ENHRY, CDR2 SYGVKD. V lost 3 bases and J lost 5, with 10 bases in between. The CDR3 DNA follows: TGTGCCATCAGTGATAGAGGGGAGTATGGCTACACCTTC. It codes for CAISDRGEYGYTF.

This clone showed up just a few times. This chain joins TRBV5-6 and TRBJ2-6; D might be TRBD2 (5 bases). Trimming shortened V by 7 bases and J by 3 bases, and 17 bases separated the two germline ends. The germline V gene encodes CDR1 SGHDT and CDR2 YYEEEE. CDR3 length: 16 amino acids. The CDR3: CASPGFRRGGANVLTF. The CDR3 region has the DNA TGTGCCAGCCCGGGGTTTAGGAGAGGTGGGGCCAACGTCCTGACTTTC.

The chain joins TRBV5-6 to TRBJ2-1; the D is unclear. CDR1 and CDR2 (germline): SGHDT, YYEEEE. CDR3 size: 17 residues. Trimming pared 4 bases from V and 5 bases from J, leaving 22 bases between. For the CDR3, the DNA is TGTGCCAGCAGCAACCGTCTTTCATGGTTCGGCAACAATGAGCAGTTCTTC. Translation: CASSNRLSWFGNNEQFF.

This clone was picked up a small number of times. The chain combines TRBV4-1 with TRBJ2-1; D possibly corresponds to TRBD2 (7 bases). Germline assignment: CDR1 MGHRA and CDR2 YSYEKL. V lost 6 bases and J 8 bases, leaving 14 bases between the germline ends. The CDR3 is made up of 13 amino acids. The chain's CDR3 is CASRTWGGHEQFF. The CDR3 coding sequence is TGCGCCAGCAGGACTTGGGGGGGGCATGAGCAGTTCTTC.

The J gene is TRBJ2-1, the V gene TRBV12-3 or TRBV12-4; D possibly corresponds to TRBD2 (6 bases). The CDR3 is 13 amino acids. The V end was cut by 1 base, the J end by 10 bases, with 11 bases between. CDR3 in amino acids: CASSLGPGGEQFF. CDR3 sequence (DNA): TGTGCCAGCAGTTTAGGGCCCGGGGGAGAGCAGTTCTTC.

The chain couples TRBV7-9 to TRBJ2-3; D gene uncertain. The length of the CDR3 is 14 residues. Germline CDR1 reads SEHNR; CDR2 reads FQNEAQ (reference sequence). The V end lost 8 bases, the J end lost 2 bases, and 14 bases lay between the germline ends. CDR3 in DNA: TGTGCCAGCCGCCCCCCGAAGCCCACAGATACGCAGTATTTT. Protein sequence: CASRPPKPTDTQYF.